Listed here is a single T cell receptor beta chain. Antigen unknown. Germline values: CDR1 SQVTM, CDR2 ANQGSEA. The CDR3 has 14 residues. With V trimmed by 6 bases and J by 4 bases, 9 bases remained unmatched. The data were taken from a study of cytomegalovirus exposure and HLA in healthy donors. On the study more broadly: In a previous analysis, 117 million unique TCR beta sequences were found from roughly 180 million T cells. An early data release held around 80 million unique TCRs from HLA-typed donors. Study-level points and caveats: Trimming of TCR beta V- and J-genes showed a link, identified in a later analysis, to a missense DCLRE1C variant. Rare TCR sequences dominated, though some public TCRs recurred in many donors.

60 Vbeta and 13 Jbeta primers were used in PCR. Here immunoSEQ multiplex PCR was the method, and the copy in TCRdb shows in-frame clones only, minus some. The sample includes about 150,000 clones, around 80% of them seen just once. The chain recombines TRBV29-1 with TRBJ1-2, with 9 bases lining up with TRBD1. The material sequenced was PBMCs. This receptor was taken from a young man in good health and CMV-seropositive. The CDR3 sequence is CSVDSGTGFYGYTF. The CDR3 DNA reads as TGCAGCGTAGACTCCGGGACAGGGTTCTATGGCTACACCTTC.